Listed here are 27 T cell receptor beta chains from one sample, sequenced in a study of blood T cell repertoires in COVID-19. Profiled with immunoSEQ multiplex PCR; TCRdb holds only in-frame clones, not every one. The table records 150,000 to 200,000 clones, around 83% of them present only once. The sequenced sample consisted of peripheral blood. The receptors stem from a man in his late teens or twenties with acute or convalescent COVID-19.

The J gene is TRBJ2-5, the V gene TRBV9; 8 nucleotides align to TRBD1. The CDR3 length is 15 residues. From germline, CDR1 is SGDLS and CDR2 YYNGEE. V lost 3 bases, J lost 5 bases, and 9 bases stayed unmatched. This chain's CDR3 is CASSALQGAGETQYF. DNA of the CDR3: TGTGCCAGCAGCGCACTGCAGGGGGCGGGCGAGACCCAGTACTTC.

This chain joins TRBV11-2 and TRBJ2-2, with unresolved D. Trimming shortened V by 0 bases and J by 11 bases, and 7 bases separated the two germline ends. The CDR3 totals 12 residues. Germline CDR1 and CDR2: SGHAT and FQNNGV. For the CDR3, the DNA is TGTGCCAGCAGCTTAGAACCGAGAGAGCTGTTTTTT. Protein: CASSLEPRELFF.

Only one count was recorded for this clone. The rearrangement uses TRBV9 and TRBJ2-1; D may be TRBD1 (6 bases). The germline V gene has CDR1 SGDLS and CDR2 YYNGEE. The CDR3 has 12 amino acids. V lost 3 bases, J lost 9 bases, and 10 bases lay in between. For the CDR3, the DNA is TGTGCCAGCAGCGGGCAGGGGACTGAGCAGTTCTTC. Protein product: CASSGQGTEQFF.

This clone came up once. CDR3 in amino acids: CASSEDSNQHF. CDR3 sequence (DNA): TGTGCCAGCAGTGAGGACAGCAACCAGCATTTT. The chain is built from TRBV2 and TRBJ1-5; D is possibly TRBD1 (6 bases). In germline, CDR1 is SNHLY, CDR2 FYNNEI. The CDR3 has 11 amino acids. Trimming took off 3 bases at V and 12 bases at J, with 9 bases between the two ends.

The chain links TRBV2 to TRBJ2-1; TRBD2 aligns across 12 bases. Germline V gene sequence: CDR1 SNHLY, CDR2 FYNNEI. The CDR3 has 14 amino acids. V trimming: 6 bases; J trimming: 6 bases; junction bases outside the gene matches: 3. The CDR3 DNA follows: TGTGCCAGCAGACTAGCGGGGGGCGGCAATGAGCAGTTCTTC. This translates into CASRLAGGGNEQFF.

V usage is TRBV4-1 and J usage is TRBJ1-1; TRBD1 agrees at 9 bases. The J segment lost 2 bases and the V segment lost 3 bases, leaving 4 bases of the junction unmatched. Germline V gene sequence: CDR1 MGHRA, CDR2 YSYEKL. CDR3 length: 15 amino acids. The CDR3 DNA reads TGCGCCAGCAGCCAGACAGGGGGGGGAAACACTGAAGCTTTCTTT. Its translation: CASSQTGGGNTEAFF.

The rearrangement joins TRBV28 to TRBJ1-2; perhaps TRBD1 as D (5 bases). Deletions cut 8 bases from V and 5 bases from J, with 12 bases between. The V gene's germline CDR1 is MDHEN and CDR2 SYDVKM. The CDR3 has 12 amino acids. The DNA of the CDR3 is TGTGCCAGCCGCGGGACTCTTTATGGCTACACCTTC. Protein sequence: CASRGTLYGYTF.

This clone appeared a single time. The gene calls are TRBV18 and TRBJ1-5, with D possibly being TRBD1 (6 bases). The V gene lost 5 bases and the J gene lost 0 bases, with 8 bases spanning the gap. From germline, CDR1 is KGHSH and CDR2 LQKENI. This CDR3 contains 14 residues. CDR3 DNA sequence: TGTGCCAGCTCAGGGGGCAATAGCAATCAGCCCCAGCATTTT. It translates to CASSGGNSNQPQHF.

CDR3 DNA sequence: TGTGCCAGCAGCCTACAGGGGAGCAATCAGCCCCAGCATTTT. Translating it yields CASSLQGSNQPQHF. The chain couples TRBV2 to TRBJ1-5; 7 positions match TRBD1. The trim removed 6 bases at V and 1 base at J, leaving 3 bases unmatched. The CDR3 length is 14 residues. CDR1 SNHLY and CDR2 FYNNEI come from the germline V gene.

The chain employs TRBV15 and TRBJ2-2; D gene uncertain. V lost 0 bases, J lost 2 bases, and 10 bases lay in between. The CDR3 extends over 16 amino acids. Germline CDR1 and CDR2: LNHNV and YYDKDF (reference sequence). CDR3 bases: TGTGCCACCAGCAGAGAGCGTTATCTAAACACCGGGGAGCTGTTTTTT. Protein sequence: CATSRERYLNTGELFF.

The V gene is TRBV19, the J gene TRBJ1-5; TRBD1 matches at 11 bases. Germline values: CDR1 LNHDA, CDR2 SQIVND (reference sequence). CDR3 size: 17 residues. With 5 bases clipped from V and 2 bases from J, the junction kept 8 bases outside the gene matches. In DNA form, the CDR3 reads TGTGCCAGTAGTCCGGGGACAGGGGGTAGGGGCAATCAGCCCCAGCATTTT. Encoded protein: CASSPGTGGRGNQPQHF.

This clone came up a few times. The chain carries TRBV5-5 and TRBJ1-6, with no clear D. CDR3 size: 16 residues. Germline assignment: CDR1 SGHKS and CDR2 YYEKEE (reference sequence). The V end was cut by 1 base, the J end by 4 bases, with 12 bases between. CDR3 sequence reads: CASSLYGETYNSPLHF. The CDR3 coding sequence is TGTGCCAGCAGCTTGTATGGGGAGACTTATAATTCACCCCTCCACTTT.

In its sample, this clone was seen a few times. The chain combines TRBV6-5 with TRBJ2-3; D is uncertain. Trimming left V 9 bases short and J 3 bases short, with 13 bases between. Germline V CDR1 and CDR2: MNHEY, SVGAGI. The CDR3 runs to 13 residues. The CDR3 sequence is CASEEKETDTQYF. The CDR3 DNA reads TGTGCCAGTGAGGAAAAAGAGACAGATACGCAGTATTTT.

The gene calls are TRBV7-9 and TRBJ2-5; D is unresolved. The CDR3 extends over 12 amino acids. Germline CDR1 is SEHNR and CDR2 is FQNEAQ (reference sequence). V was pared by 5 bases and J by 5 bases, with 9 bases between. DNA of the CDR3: TGTGCCAGCAGCCGAGTCGGGGAGACCCAGTACTTC. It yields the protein CASSRVGETQYF. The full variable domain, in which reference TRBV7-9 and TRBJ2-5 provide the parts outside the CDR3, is DTGVSQNPRHKITKRGQNVTFRCDPISEHNRLYWYRQTLGQGPEFLTYFQNEAQLEKSRLLSDRFSAERPKGSFSTLEIQRTEQGDSAMYLCASSRVGETQYFGPGTRLLVL.

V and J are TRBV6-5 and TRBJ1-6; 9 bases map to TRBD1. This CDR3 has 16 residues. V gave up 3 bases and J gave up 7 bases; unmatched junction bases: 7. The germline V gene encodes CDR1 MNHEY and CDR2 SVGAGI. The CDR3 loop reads CASSYIGQGRNSPLHF. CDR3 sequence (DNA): TGTGCCAGCAGTTATATCGGACAGGGGCGCAATTCACCCCTCCACTTT.

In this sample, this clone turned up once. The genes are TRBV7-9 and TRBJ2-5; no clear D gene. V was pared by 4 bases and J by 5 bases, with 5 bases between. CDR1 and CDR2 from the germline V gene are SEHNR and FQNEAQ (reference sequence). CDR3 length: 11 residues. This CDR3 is CASSYWETQYF. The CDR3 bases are TGTGCCAGCAGCTACTGGGAGACCCAGTACTTC.

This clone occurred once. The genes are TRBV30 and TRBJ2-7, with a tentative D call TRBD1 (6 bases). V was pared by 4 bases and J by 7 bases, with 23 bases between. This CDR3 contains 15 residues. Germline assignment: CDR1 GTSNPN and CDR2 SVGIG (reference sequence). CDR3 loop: CAWMYMGAANEEQYF. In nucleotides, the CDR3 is TGTGCCTGGATGTATATGGGGGCGGCGAACGAAGAGCAGTACTTC.

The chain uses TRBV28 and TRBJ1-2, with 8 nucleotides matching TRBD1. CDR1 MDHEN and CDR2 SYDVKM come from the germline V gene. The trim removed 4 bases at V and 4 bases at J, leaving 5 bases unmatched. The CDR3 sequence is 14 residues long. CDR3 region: CASSYRGIGYGYTF. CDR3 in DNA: TGTGCCAGCAGTTACAGGGGGATCGGCTATGGCTACACCTTC.

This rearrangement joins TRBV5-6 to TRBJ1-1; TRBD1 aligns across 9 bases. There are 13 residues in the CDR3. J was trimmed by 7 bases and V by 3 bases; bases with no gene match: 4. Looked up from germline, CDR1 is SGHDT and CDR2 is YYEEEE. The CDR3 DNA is TGTGCCAGCAGCTGGACAGGGGAGGATGAAGCTTTCTTT. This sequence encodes CASSWTGEDEAFF.

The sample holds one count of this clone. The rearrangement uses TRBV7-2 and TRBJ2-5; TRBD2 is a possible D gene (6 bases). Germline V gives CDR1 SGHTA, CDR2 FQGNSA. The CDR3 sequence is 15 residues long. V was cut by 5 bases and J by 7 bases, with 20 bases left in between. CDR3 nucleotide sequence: TGTGCCAGCAGCCGTAACAGCGGGCCAGTCGCGACCCAGTACTTC. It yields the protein CASSRNSGPVATQYF.

The CDR3 sequence is CATSVTGTTEQYF. The CDR3 DNA follows: TGTGCCACCAGCGTAACGGGGACTACCGAGCAGTACTTC. This sequence joins TRBV24-1 and TRBJ2-7; 7 bases line up with TRBD2. J gave up 6 bases and V 7 bases, and 8 bases lay outside the gene matches. Germline V gives CDR1 KGHDR, CDR2 SFDVKD. This CDR3 has 13 residues.

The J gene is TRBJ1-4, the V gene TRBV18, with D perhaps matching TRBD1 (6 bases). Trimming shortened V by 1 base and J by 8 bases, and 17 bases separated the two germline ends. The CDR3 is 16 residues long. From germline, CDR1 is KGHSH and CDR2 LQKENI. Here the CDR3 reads CASSPLTSSGAEKLFF. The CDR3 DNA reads TGTGCCAGCTCACCACTCACGTCCTCAGGGGCCGAAAAACTGTTTTTT.

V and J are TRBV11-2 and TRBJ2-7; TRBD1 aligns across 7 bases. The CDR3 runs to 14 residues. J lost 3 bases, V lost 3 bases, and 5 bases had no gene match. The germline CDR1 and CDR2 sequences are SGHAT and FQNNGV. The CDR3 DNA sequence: TGTGCCAGCAGCTTGGACCGGGACAGCTACGAGCAGTACTTC. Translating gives CASSLDRDSYEQYF.

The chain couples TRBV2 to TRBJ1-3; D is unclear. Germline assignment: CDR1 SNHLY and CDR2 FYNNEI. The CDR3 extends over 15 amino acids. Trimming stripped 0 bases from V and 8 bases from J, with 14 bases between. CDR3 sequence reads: CASSEAPGLSDTIYF. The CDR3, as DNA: TGTGCCAGCAGTGAAGCTCCGGGGTTATCGGACACCATATATTTT.

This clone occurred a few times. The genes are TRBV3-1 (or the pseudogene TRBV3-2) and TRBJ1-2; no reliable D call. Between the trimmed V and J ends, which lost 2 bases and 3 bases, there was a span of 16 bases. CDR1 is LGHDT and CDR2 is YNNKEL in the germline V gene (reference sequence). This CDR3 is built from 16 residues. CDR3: CASSQYSGNSDYGYTF. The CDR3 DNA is TGTGCCAGCAGCCAATATTCCGGGAATTCGGACTATGGCTACACCTTC.

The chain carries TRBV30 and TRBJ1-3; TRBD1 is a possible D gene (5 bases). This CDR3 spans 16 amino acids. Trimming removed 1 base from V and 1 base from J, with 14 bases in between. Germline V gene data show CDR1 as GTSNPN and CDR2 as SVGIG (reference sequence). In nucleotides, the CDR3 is TGTGCCTGGAGTGCTTTTCTGGACAAGTCTGGAAACACCATATATTTT. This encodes CAWSAFLDKSGNTIYF.

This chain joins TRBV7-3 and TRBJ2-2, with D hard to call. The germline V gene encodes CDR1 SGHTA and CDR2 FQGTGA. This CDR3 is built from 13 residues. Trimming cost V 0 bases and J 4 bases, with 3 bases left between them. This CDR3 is CASSLTRTGELFF. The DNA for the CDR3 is TGTGCCAGCAGCTTAACCCGCACCGGGGAGCTGTTTTTT.